This T cell receptor (beta chain) was documented in a study of shared clonotypes between healthy human individuals. Study results and caveats: About 5% of naive CD4 clonotypes were shared across several donors.

As defined, naive CD8 cells were CD45RO-negative and positively selected for CCR7, with terminally differentiated effector memory CD45RA+ cells excluded. Donors, without exception, were Caucasian adults residing in Nashville, Tennessee. The authors loaded around 190 ng DNA, roughly 33,000 T cell genomes, into sorted-subset replicate PCRs. How the authors handled the data: Filtering was not the same, since immunoSEQ gave junction-only sequences without quality scores. Profiled with immunoSEQ multiplex PCR; TCRdb holds only in-frame clones, not every one. From that table come the V and J calls and clone size; the DNA was used to work out D and trimming. The data show around 2,000,000 clones, with approximately 95% seen just once and about 1.1% held by the top ten. V gave up 4 bases and J gave up 0 bases, with 9 bases separating them. The CDR3 is 14 residues long. Germline CDR1 reads SGHAT; CDR2 reads FQNNGV.

Worth noting for this clone: The antigen remains unidentified. Other DNA sequences within the sample encode an identical CDR3.

This sequence was found in a man aged 18 to 29 in good health. V and J are TRBV11-2 and TRBJ2-5; D might be TRBD1 (5 bases). The sequenced material came from naive CD8+ T cells sorted from blood. The DNA of the CDR3 is TGTGCCAGCAGCTCGACAGAGTACCAAGAGACCCAGTACTTC. It yields the protein CASSSTEYQETQYF.